This T cell receptor beta chain came from a study of blood T cell repertoires in COVID-19. Study context: Samples taken during acute and convalescent COVID-19 were collected in the United States, Italy and Spain. Sample material is recorded as cDNA or gDNA derived from T cells, B-cell-depleted T cells, or PBMCs.

In the study's own analysis: It was from reference gene primer amplification that nucleated cell counts were estimated. Some clones are missing from TCRdb's copy, which holds only in-frame ones; the method was immunoSEQ multiplex PCR. The V and J calls and clone size are taken from that table; D and trimming were inferred from the DNA. This sample has roughly 100,000 clones; less than 95% occur once, and the top ten carry around 5.1%. The V and J ends lost 4 bases and 4 bases, in that order; junction bases with no gene match: 2. Germline values: CDR1 SGHRS, CDR2 YFSETQ. The CDR3 sequence is 13 residues long.

The sequencing sample was made of peripheral blood. This sequence joins TRBV5-1 and TRBJ1-3, with 7 bases fitting TRBD1. The clonotype was recovered from a man aged 50-59 years with acute or convalescent COVID-19. CDR3 region: CASSDRVGNTIYF. Written as DNA, the CDR3 is TGCGCCAGCAGCGACAGGGTAGGAAACACCATATATTTT.